This T cell receptor (beta chain) derives from a study of blood T cell repertoires in COVID-19. The CDR3 spans 14 residues. CDR1 is LNHNV, CDR2 YYDKDF, per germline (reference sequence). V lost 3 bases to trimming and J lost 5 bases, with 13 bases between them. The study drew participants aged about 18 to 89 years from approximately 25 US areas. Participants' own reports of clinical history determined their cohort assignment. Using immunoSEQ multiplex PCR, the repertoire was profiled, and TCRdb retains in-frame clones only, with some absent. The table records more than 150,000 clones, approximately 80% of them present only once.

The specimen was PBMCs or T cells enriched from blood (not recorded which). The source of this sequence is a man aged 50-60 years who had recovered from COVID-19. J is TRBJ1-1 and V is TRBV15; D is unresolved. DNA of the CDR3: TGTGCCACCAGCAGCCGCAACGGAGGAACTGAAGCTTTCTTT. Translating gives CATSSRNGGTEAFF.